Following are 26 T cell receptor beta chains from one sample sequenced in a study of T-cell memory formation after mild COVID-19. TCRdb re-called the 5' RACE reads through MiXCR, storing one row per CDR3 protein. In the table there are 400,000 to 500,000 distinct CDR3 sequences, 20% of which are singletons. The sequencing sample was made of PBMCs or a T cell subset sorted from them (not recorded which). Every receptor here comes from an adult woman who had mild COVID-19 (a few samples of this study predate the infection). Cell type and time point are not known.

The chain joins TRBV6-2 or TRBV6-3 to TRBJ2-2; tentatively, D is TRBD1 (6 bases). V gave up 0 bases and J gave up 4 bases, with 6 bases separating them. The CDR3 is 14 amino acids. Germline V gene lookup returns CDR1 MNHEY and CDR2 SVGEGT. The CDR3 loop is CASSYSDSTGELFF. Written as DNA, the CDR3 is TGTGCCAGCAGTTACTCGGACAGCACCGGGGAGCTGTTTTTT.

This clonotype was picked up a small number of times. The DNA for the CDR3 is TGTGCCATCAGTGAACTAACTCAAGAGACCCAGTACTTC. Amino acids: CAISELTQETQYF. The rearrangement joins TRBV10-3 to TRBJ2-5; D is uncertain. The V end lost 3 bases, the J end lost 2 bases, and 7 bases lay between the germline ends. Germline V CDR1 and CDR2: ENHRY, SYGVKD. This CDR3 is built from 13 residues.

This rearrangement joins TRBV6-2 or TRBV6-3 to TRBJ2-5, with D possibly matching TRBD2 (5 bases). This CDR3 has 14 amino acids. V lost 4 bases and J lost 1, with 10 bases in between. Germline V gene lookup returns CDR1 MNHEY and CDR2 SVGEGT. Written as DNA, the CDR3 is TGTGCCAGCAGTTTTCTCGGGGTCCAAGAGACCCAGTACTTC. It yields the protein CASSFLGVQETQYF.

The sample holds a few counts of this clonotype. The genes are TRBV27 and TRBJ2-5; 7 bases line up with TRBD2. The CDR3 is 15 residues long. V trimming: 5 bases; J trimming: 5 bases; junction bases outside the gene matches: 11. The germline V gene encodes CDR1 MNHEY and CDR2 SMNVEV (reference sequence). The CDR3 spells CASSRGTIGGETQYF. For the CDR3, the DNA is TGTGCCAGCAGTCGCGGGACTATCGGGGGGGAGACCCAGTACTTC.

The rearrangement links TRBV27 to TRBJ2-1; 7 nucleotides align to TRBD1. The CDR3 contains 12 residues. The V gene end was trimmed by 5 bases and the J gene end by 15 bases; junction bases not matched to a gene: 10. CDR1 and CDR2 (germline): MNHEY, SMNVEV (reference sequence). Here the CDR3 reads CASSPLVGGPFF. CDR3 bases: TGTGCCAGCAGTCCTTTGGTAGGGGGCCCGTTCTTC.

J is TRBJ2-1 and V is TRBV4-2; 7 nucleotides match TRBD2. Germline-derived CDR1 and CDR2 are LGHNA and YNFKEQ. The length of the CDR3 is 18 residues. The J segment lost 2 bases and the V segment lost 0 bases, leaving 10 bases of the junction unmatched. DNA for the CDR3: TGTGCCAGCAGCCAAGAACCACCGGGACTACACGCCTACAATGAGCAGTTCTTC. This codes for CASSQEPPGLHAYNEQFF.

This rearrangement joins TRBV19 to TRBJ2-1; no clear D. Germline CDR1 reads LNHDA; CDR2 reads SQIVND (reference sequence). The CDR3 has 14 amino acids. V was shortened by 0 bases and J by 1 base, with 4 bases between the two germline ends. The CDR3 loop is CASSIEGSYNEQFF. The CDR3 DNA reads TGTGCCAGTAGTATAGAGGGTTCCTACAATGAGCAGTTCTTC.

The chain carries TRBV5-1 and TRBJ2-1, with 9 nucleotides matching TRBD1. Trimming removed 4 bases from V and 6 bases from J; junction bases left unmatched: 5. In germline, CDR1 is SGHRS, CDR2 YFSETQ. This CDR3 spans 14 amino acids. CDR3 coding DNA: TGCGCCAGCAGCCAGGGACAGGGAGGCAATGAGCAGTTCTTC. Amino acids: CASSQGQGGNEQFF.

The chain couples TRBV19 to TRBJ2-7; 8 bases agree with TRBD2. The J segment lost 4 bases and the V segment lost 6 bases, leaving 11 bases of the junction unmatched. Germline V gives CDR1 LNHDA, CDR2 SQIVND (reference sequence). The CDR3 runs 15 residues. CDR3 coding DNA: TGTGCCAGTAGCCCTCCACCGGGGGGGATATACGAGCAGTACTTC. Its protein is CASSPPPGGIYEQYF.

The J gene is TRBJ2-3, the V gene TRBV12-3 or TRBV12-4, with D uncertain. This CDR3 spans 14 amino acids. The germline V and J ends were trimmed by 1 base and 6 bases, with 11 bases remaining between them. The CDR3 region has the DNA TGTGCCAGCAGTTTAGGGGTAGTACCCGATACGCAGTATTTT. This translates into CASSLGVVPDTQYF.

Worth noting for this clonotype: Germline is not matched at one junction end, which may reflect a read error. This rearrangement joins TRBV6-5 to TRBJ2-1, with D unresolved. Germline CDR1 is MNHEY and CDR2 is SVGAGI. The CDR3 length is 11 residues. The CDR3 bases are TGCACCTTCAGACGGTACAATGAGCAGTTCTTC. It specifies CTFRRYNEQFF.

This clonotype was counted only a few times. The chain uses TRBV3-1 and TRBJ2-1; 14 bases match TRBD2. This CDR3 is built from 19 residues. Germline V gene sequence: CDR1 LGHDT, CDR2 YNNKEL (reference sequence). After removal of 4 bases from V and 1 base from J, the junction contained 9 bases not matched to a gene. CDR3 region: CASSPRFGTSGGSYNEQFF. DNA for the CDR3: TGTGCCAGCAGCCCTCGTTTCGGGACTAGCGGGGGTTCCTACAATGAGCAGTTCTTC.

The DNA of the CDR3 is TGTGCCAGCACCACGACTGTGAACACCGGGGAGCTGTTTTTT. Amino acid sequence: CASTTTVNTGELFF. The V and J genes are TRBV6-2 or TRBV6-3 and TRBJ2-2; D gene unclear. Between the trimmed V and J ends, which lost 7 bases and 1 base, there was a span of 10 bases. Germline values: CDR1 MNHEY, CDR2 SVGEGT. The CDR3 length is 14 residues.

There are many counts of this clonotype. CDR3 protein: CASSLGRTSGGRDTQYF. CDR3 nucleotide sequence: TGTGCCAGCAGCTTAGGCCGGACTAGCGGAGGGAGAGATACGCAGTATTTT. This chain joins TRBV7-2 and TRBJ2-3, with 10 bases that match TRBD2. This CDR3 comprises 17 residues. V lost 1 base to trimming and J lost 5 bases; unmatched junction nucleotides: 9. Germline lookup yields CDR1 SGHTA and CDR2 FQGNSA.

The chain has TRBV5-5 and TRBJ2-4; tentatively, D is TRBD1 or TRBD2 (5 bases each). Germline values: CDR1 SGHKS, CDR2 YYEKEE (reference sequence). The CDR3 loop spans 17 amino acids. V was cut by 4 bases and J by 0 bases, with 17 bases left in between. The CDR3 DNA follows: TGTGCCAGCAGCGCCATCGGGGCGGGCTTAGCCAAAAACATTCAGTACTTC. It translates to CASSAIGAGLAKNIQYF.

This clonotype has only a few counts. The V call is TRBV24-1, the J call TRBJ2-7, with D hard to call. V dropped 5 bases and J dropped 6 bases, with 7 bases sitting between them. Germline V CDR1 and CDR2: KGHDR, SFDVKD. The CDR3 consists of 11 residues. As DNA, the CDR3 is TGTGCCACCAGTGCGGGCACCGAGCAGTACTTC. As protein: CATSAGTEQYF.

V usage is TRBV12-3 or TRBV12-4 and J usage is TRBJ2-3; no definite D call. The CDR3 loop spans 15 amino acids. Trimming left V 2 bases short and J 4 bases short, with 13 bases between. The CDR3 bases are TGTGCCAGCAGTTTACTTTTAGTTTCGGCAGATACGCAGTATTTT. Residues: CASSLLLVSADTQYF.

The V and J genes are TRBV7-8 and TRBJ2-7; D might be TRBD1 (7 bases). This CDR3 is built from 14 residues. The ends were cut back, 10 bases at V and 3 bases at J, with 19 bases in the middle. From germline, CDR1 is SGHVS and CDR2 FQNEAQ. CDR3: CATERQGGYYEQYF. Here the CDR3 DNA reads TGTGCCACCGAGCGGCAGGGGGGTTACTACGAGCAGTACTTC.

This clonotype was found a few times. The rearrangement uses TRBV29-1 and TRBJ1-2; D is unclear. With 4 bases removed from V and 0 bases from J, the gap between germline ends came to 12 bases. There are 14 residues in the CDR3. Per the germline V gene, CDR1 is SQVTM and CDR2 is ANQGSEA. The CDR3 bases are TGCAGCGTTGCGGACTGGGGTTCTAACTATGGCTACACCTTC. It specifies CSVADWGSNYGYTF.

This clonotype was observed once. The CDR3 loop is CSARVPSSGFTDTQYF. The CDR3 DNA reads TGCAGTGCTAGAGTCCCGTCTAGCGGGTTCACAGATACGCAGTATTTT. This chain uses TRBV20-1 with TRBJ2-3; TRBD2 matches 8 bases. The CDR3 contains 16 residues. The ends lost 1 base at V and 2 bases at J; junction bases unmatched: 8. From germline, CDR1 is DFQATT and CDR2 SNEGSKA (reference sequence).

This clonotype has only a few counts. This rearrangement joins TRBV24-1 to TRBJ1-5; tentative D call: TRBD1 (5 bases). V lost 6 bases and J 11 bases, leaving 19 bases between the germline ends. CDR3 length: 14 residues. Germline lookup yields CDR1 KGHDR and CDR2 SFDVKD. The CDR3 DNA reads as TGTGCCACCAGTCCTGGTCACACAGGTGGGGCCCAGCATTTT. This sequence encodes CATSPGHTGGAQHF.

This clonotype has a handful of counts. The chain uses TRBV12-3 or TRBV12-4 and TRBJ1-2, with D uncertain. V lost 4 bases, J lost 0 bases, and 9 bases lay in between. This CDR3 region has 14 residues. The CDR3 reads CASSSRSTNYGYTF. The CDR3 DNA sequence: TGTGCCAGCAGTTCTAGGTCTACTAACTATGGCTACACCTTC.

This clonotype was counted a few times. This sequence joins TRBV5-1 and TRBJ1-1; the match to TRBD1 covers 9 bases. The CDR3 runs 14 residues. Trimming cost V 4 bases and J 6 bases; bases outside gene matches: 7. Germline assignment: CDR1 SGHRS and CDR2 YFSETQ. CDR3 region: CASSPGQGRSEAFF. The CDR3, as DNA: TGCGCCAGCAGCCCAGGACAGGGGCGGTCTGAAGCTTTCTTT. The complete variable domain, with remaining parts taken from reference TRBV5-1 and TRBJ1-1, reads KAGVTQTPRYLIKTRGQQVTLSCSPISGHRSVSWYQQTPGQGLQFLFEYFSETQRNKGNFPGRFSGRQFSNSRSEMNVSTLELGDSALYLCASSPGQGRSEAFFGQGTRLTVV.

This clonotype has a count of ten or more. The rearrangement uses TRBV5-1 and TRBJ2-7, with 9 bases lining up with TRBD1. V was pared by 2 bases and J by 4 bases, with 4 bases of the junction left unmatched. The CDR3 has 14 amino acids. Per germline, CDR1 SGHRS and CDR2 YFSETQ. CDR3 sequence: CASSFGQGTYEQYF. The DNA of the CDR3 is TGCGCCAGCAGCTTCGGACAGGGGACGTACGAGCAGTACTTC.

This clonotype was recorded many times. The chain employs TRBV7-2 and TRBJ1-1; possibly TRBD1 for D (5 bases). Germline assignment: CDR1 SGHTA and CDR2 FQGNSA. This CDR3 region has 12 residues. Between the trimmed V and J ends, which lost 5 bases and 5 bases, there was a span of 9 bases. The CDR3 nucleotides read TGTGCCAGCAGCCCAGGGTGGACTGAAGCTTTCTTT. This codes for CASSPGWTEAFF.

The chain links TRBV11-3 to TRBJ2-1; D is undetermined. Looked up from germline, CDR1 is SGHNT and CDR2 is YENEEA. The length of the CDR3 is 13 residues. V was clipped by 1 base and J by 8 bases, with 9 bases between them. Here the CDR3 reads CASSLVLLDEQFF. The CDR3 nucleotides read TGTGCCAGCAGCTTAGTTTTGTTGGATGAGCAGTTCTTC.